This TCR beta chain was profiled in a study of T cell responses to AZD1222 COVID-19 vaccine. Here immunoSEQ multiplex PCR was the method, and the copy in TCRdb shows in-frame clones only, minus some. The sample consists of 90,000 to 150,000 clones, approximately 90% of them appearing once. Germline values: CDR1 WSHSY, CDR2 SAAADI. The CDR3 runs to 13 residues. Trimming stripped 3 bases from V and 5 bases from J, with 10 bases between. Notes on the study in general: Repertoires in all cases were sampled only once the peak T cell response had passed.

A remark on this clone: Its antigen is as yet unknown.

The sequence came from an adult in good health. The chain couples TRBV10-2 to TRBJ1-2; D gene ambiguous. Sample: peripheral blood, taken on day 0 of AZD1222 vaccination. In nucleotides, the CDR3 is TGCGCCAGCAGTGAAGGCCAGAGATATGGCTACACCTTC. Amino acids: CASSEGQRYGYTF.